This entry lists 26 T cell receptor beta chains sequenced from one sample in a study of T cells in Graves' hyperthyroidism and ophthalmopathy. RNA transcripts yielded amplified TCR beta CDR3 regions. A first-round RT-PCR of the TCR CDR3 used the HTBI primer set. TCRdb re-derived calls from the multiplex PCR reads in MiXCR, one entry per CDR3 protein. The sample has over 650,000 distinct CDR3 sequences, approximately 42% seen once. Sequencing was done on a sample of peripheral blood or thyroid tissue (not recorded which). The receptors here all came from an adult man with Graves' disease, either hyperthyroidism or ophthalmopathy (not recorded which).

This clonotype has more than one count but fewer than ten. J is TRBJ1-6 and V is TRBV19; no definite D call. With 10 bases removed from V and 7 bases from J, the gap between germline ends came to 11 bases. Germline lookup yields CDR1 LNHDA and CDR2 SQIVND (reference sequence). This CDR3 spans 12 amino acids. CDR3 sequence: CATKVGNSPLHF. The CDR3 DNA follows: TGTGCCACCAAAGTGGGAAATTCACCCCTCCACTTT.

The chain has TRBV29-1 and TRBJ1-2; D gene ambiguous. Trimming took off 6 bases at V and 0 bases at J, with 11 bases between the two ends. This CDR3 is 13 amino acids long. Germline V CDR1 and CDR2: SQVTM, ANQGSEA. CDR3 DNA sequence: TGCAGCGTCGCCACGGGAGCTAACTATGGCTACACCTTC. Translating gives CSVATGANYGYTF.

A few counts support this clonotype. This chain uses TRBV7-9 with TRBJ2-7; weak D call: TRBD1 (7 bases). Germline V gene sequence: CDR1 SEHNR, CDR2 FQNEAQ (reference sequence). The CDR3 consists of 14 residues. V shed 7 bases and J shed 3 bases, with 16 bases lying between them. In nucleotides, the CDR3 is TGTGCCAGCACCTCCGGGACAGCGGGCTACGAGCAGTACTTC. This encodes CASTSGTAGYEQYF.

In regard to this clonotype: Sequence at one end of the junction differs from germline and may be a read error. The chain employs TRBV10-3 and TRBJ1-2, with 10 bases lining up with TRBD1. There are 14 residues in the CDR3. In germline, CDR1 is ENHRY, CDR2 SYGVKD. Written as DNA, the CDR3 is TGTGCCAGCAGTGACAGGGGGCAGAACTATGGCTACACCTTC. Translated, it gives CASSDRGQNYGYTF.

V is TRBV2 and J is TRBJ2-7, with D possibly TRBD1 on 5 matching bases. The CDR3 spans 13 residues. Per the germline V gene, CDR1 is SNHLY and CDR2 is FYNNEI. V lost 6 bases and J lost 5, with 14 bases in between. The CDR3 here is CASSQAGIDEQYF. CDR3 nucleotide sequence: TGTGCCAGCAGCCAAGCAGGGATCGACGAGCAGTACTTC.

The chain joins TRBV5-1 to TRBJ1-1; 7 positions agree with TRBD1. Germline values: CDR1 SGHRS, CDR2 YFSETQ. There are 15 residues in the CDR3. V was pared by 0 bases and J by 4 bases, with 6 bases of the junction left unmatched. The CDR3 region is CASSLVESGGTEAFF. CDR3 sequence (DNA): TGCGCCAGCAGCTTGGTTGAGTCAGGGGGCACTGAAGCTTTCTTT.

This clonotype has at least ten counts. V is TRBV2 and J is TRBJ1-5; a weak D match, TRBD1 (6 bases). Trimming took off 0 bases at V and 5 bases at J, with 11 bases between the two ends. The CDR3 has 15 residues. Germline CDR1 reads SNHLY; CDR2 reads FYNNEI. The CDR3 protein is CASSEALGGYQPQHF. The CDR3 DNA reads TGTGCCAGCAGTGAAGCATTAGGGGGGTATCAGCCCCAGCATTTT.

The chain employs TRBV10-3 and TRBJ2-7; maybe TRBD2 (5 bases). The CDR3 totals 12 residues. With 6 bases removed from V and 7 bases from J, the gap between germline ends came to 13 bases. From germline, CDR1 is ENHRY and CDR2 SYGVKD. The CDR3 coding sequence is TGTGCCATCAGCGCGAGGGCTGGGGAGCAGTACTTC. It is translated as CAISARAGEQYF.

This chain joins TRBV25-1 and TRBJ1-5; the D is unclear. Germline loops: CDR1 MGHDK, CDR2 SYGVNS. The CDR3 is 15 residues long. V dropped 5 bases and J dropped 0 bases, with 11 bases sitting between them. The CDR3 nucleotides are TGTGCCAGCAGTTTCATGACCGTTAGCAATCAGCCCCAGCATTTT. Residues: CASSFMTVSNQPQHF.

At least ten counts were recorded for this clonotype. V usage is TRBV15 and J usage is TRBJ2-5; 7 nucleotides align to TRBD1. With 5 bases clipped from V and 5 bases from J, the junction kept 5 bases outside the gene matches. The CDR3 spans 13 residues. The germline gives CDR1 LNHNV, CDR2 YYDKDF (reference sequence). The CDR3 nucleotides read TGTGCCACCAGCTTACAGGGGTGGGAGACCCAGTACTTC. The encoded protein is CATSLQGWETQYF.

The V call is TRBV6-5, the J call TRBJ2-3, with D possibly matching TRBD1 (5 bases). The CDR3 extends over 14 amino acids. Germline V CDR1 and CDR2: MNHEY, SVGAGI. V gave up 6 bases and J gave up 2 bases, with 12 bases separating them. DNA of the CDR3: TGTGCCAGCAGCTCCCGTGGGGCCACAGATACGCAGTATTTT. Translating gives CASSSRGATDTQYF.

The chain links TRBV12-3 or TRBV12-4 to TRBJ1-4, with 7 bases matching TRBD1. The CDR3 loop spans 15 amino acids. V shed 6 bases and J 10 bases; nucleotides not matched to a gene: 14. This CDR3 is CASSPFPRQGGKLFF. Written as DNA, the CDR3 is TGTGCCAGCAGCCCGTTTCCGAGACAGGGCGGAAAACTGTTTTTT.

V is TRBV5-1 and J is TRBJ1-4; 7 nucleotides align to TRBD1. The V segment lost 0 bases and the J segment 8 bases; nucleotides outside the gene matches: 4. The CDR3 covers 14 residues. Germline CDR1 reads SGHRS; CDR2 reads YFSETQ. Here the CDR3 reads CASSLEAGGEKLFF. CDR3 in DNA: TGCGCCAGCAGCTTGGAGGCAGGGGGGGAAAAACTGTTTTTT.

With regard to this clonotype: This sequence may be a read error, since a much larger clone differs from it by one base. This CDR3 reads CAISDSSQPQHF. Here the CDR3 DNA reads TGTGCCATCTCGGACAGCAGTCAGCCCCAGCATTTT. J is TRBJ1-5 and V is TRBV19; weak D call: TRBD1 (6 bases). Germline V lookup: CDR1 LNHDA, CDR2 SQIVND (reference sequence). CDR3 length: 12 residues.

The chain couples TRBV5-1 to TRBJ1-2; D remains unclear. Looked up from germline, CDR1 is SGHRS and CDR2 is YFSETQ. The V end was cut by 0 bases, the J end by 8 bases, with 20 bases between. The CDR3 is 16 residues long. The CDR3 DNA sequence: TGCGCCAGCAGCTTGGGGGAGCAGCCCGTTGTTGTGGGCTACACCTTC. It yields the protein CASSLGEQPVVVGYTF. The entire variable domain, with the rest obtained from reference TRBV5-1 and TRBJ1-2, is as follows: KAGVTQTPRYLIKTRGQQVTLSCSPISGHRSVSWYQQTPGQGLQFLFEYFSETQRNKGNFPGRFSGRQFSNSRSEMNVSTLELGDSALYLCASSLGEQPVVVGYTFGSGTRLTVV.

Many counts were recorded for this clonotype. The chain uses TRBV2 and TRBJ2-5, with 13 bases fitting TRBD2. V shed 10 bases, J shed 6 bases, and the junction held 11 bases outside the gene matches. The V gene's germline CDR1 is SNHLY and CDR2 FYNNEI. CDR3 length equals 15 residues. CDR3 in amino acids: CATTEWTSGRQTQYF. The CDR3 DNA follows: TGTGCCACCACAGAATGGACTAGCGGGAGACAGACCCAGTACTTC.

The CDR3 DNA follows: TGCAGCGTTGGTAACGGGGGAGTCGAGCAGTACTTC. Its protein is CSVGNGGVEQYF. The V call is TRBV29-1, the J call TRBJ2-7; D is perhaps TRBD2 (6 bases). Trimming stripped 4 bases from V and 6 bases from J, with 13 bases between. CDR3 length: 12 amino acids. Per germline, CDR1 SQVTM and CDR2 ANQGSEA.

The V and J genes are TRBV29-1 and TRBJ1-2, with D unresolved. Trimming stripped 4 bases from V and 8 bases from J, with 14 bases between. CDR1 and CDR2 from the germline V gene are SQVTM and ANQGSEA. The CDR3 covers 12 residues. The CDR3 DNA follows: TGCAGCGTTGGATCCGGGTTCGAGGGCTACACCTTC. This codes for CSVGSGFEGYTF.

This clonotype was observed a handful of times. The chain couples TRBV20-1 to TRBJ1-5; D possibly corresponds to TRBD1 (5 bases). This CDR3 is 14 amino acids long. The V and J ends lost 3 bases and 5 bases respectively, with 14 bases between them. Germline V lookup: CDR1 DFQATT, CDR2 SNEGSKA (reference sequence). The CDR3 loop reads CSASDGHLDQPQHF. The CDR3 region has the DNA TGCAGTGCTAGTGACGGACACCTCGATCAGCCCCAGCATTTT.

J is TRBJ1-2 and V is TRBV7-2; the D is unclear. CDR3 length equals 14 residues. V lost 6 bases to trimming and J lost 3 bases, with 14 bases between them. CDR1 SGHTA and CDR2 FQGNSA come from the germline V gene. CDR3 DNA: TGTGCCAGCAGTGCTAGCGGGAGAGACTATGGCTACACCTTC. Its translation is CASSASGRDYGYTF. Combining the CDR3 with reference TRBV7-2 and TRBJ1-2 gives the whole variable domain GAGVSQSPSNKVTEKGKDVELRCDPISGHTALYWYRQSLGQGLEFLIYFQGNSAPDKSGLPSDRFSAERTGGSVSTLTIQRTQQEDSAVYLCASSASGRDYGYTFGSGTRLTVV.

The chain carries TRBV7-9 and TRBJ2-7; 11 bases match TRBD2. The germline CDR1 and CDR2 sequences are SEHNR and FQNEAQ (reference sequence). CDR3 length equals 15 residues. Trimming removed 5 bases from V and 6 bases from J; junction bases left unmatched: 9. The CDR3 DNA reads as TGTGCCAGCAGCCCAATAGGACTAGCGGGTGGCGAGCAGTACTTC. Protein sequence: CASSPIGLAGGEQYF.

This clonotype turned up a few times. The chain carries TRBV20-1 and TRBJ2-7; TRBD2 matches at 15 bases. The V gene end was trimmed by 6 bases and the J gene end by 4 bases; junction bases not matched to a gene: 16. Germline values: CDR1 DFQATT, CDR2 SNEGSKA (reference sequence). The CDR3 covers 18 residues. CDR3 bases: TGCAGTGCATTCCCACCGGGACTAGCGGGAGGTACCCCTTACGAGCAGTACTTC. It is translated as CSAFPPGLAGGTPYEQYF.

The chain links TRBV2 to TRBJ1-2; D unclear. This CDR3 region has 13 residues. Trimming removed 6 bases at V and 3 bases at J, with 11 bases between. Germline loops: CDR1 SNHLY, CDR2 FYNNEI. The CDR3 protein is CASSAEGDYGYTF. CDR3 bases: TGTGCCAGCAGCGCGGAGGGAGACTATGGCTACACCTTC. Full variable domain (missing parts from reference TRBV2 and TRBJ1-2): EPEVTQTPSHQVTQMGQEVILRCVPISNHLYFYWYRQILGQKVEFLVSFYNNEISEKSEIFDDQFSVERPDGSNFTLKIRSTKLEDSAMYFCASSAEGDYGYTFGSGTRLTVV.

The V gene is TRBV19, the J gene TRBJ1-5; D may be TRBD1 (5 bases). The V and J ends lost 6 bases and 2 bases respectively, with 14 bases between them. CDR3 length: 15 residues. CDR1 LNHDA and CDR2 SQIVND come from the germline V gene (reference sequence). The chain's CDR3 is CASRQEGSGNQPQHF. The CDR3 coding sequence is TGTGCCAGTAGGCAAGAGGGGAGTGGCAATCAGCCCCAGCATTTT.

The chain links TRBV7-8 to TRBJ2-3, with 8 nucleotides matching TRBD1. From germline, CDR1 is SGHVS and CDR2 FQNEAQ. The V gene end was trimmed by 5 bases and the J gene end by 9 bases; junction bases not matched to a gene: 7. This CDR3 is 13 amino acids long. In DNA form, the CDR3 reads TGTGCCAGCAGCCAAAGACAGGGGAGGACGCAGTATTTT. This sequence encodes CASSQRQGRTQYF.

The rearrangement links TRBV7-8 to TRBJ2-2; D call uncertain. Germline V gives CDR1 SGHVS, CDR2 FQNEAQ. The CDR3 has 14 residues. Trimming stripped 6 bases from V and 0 bases from J, with 8 bases between. DNA for the CDR3: TGTGCCAGCAGTTCAGCTCCGAACACCGGGGAGCTGTTTTTT. Its translation is CASSSAPNTGELFF.